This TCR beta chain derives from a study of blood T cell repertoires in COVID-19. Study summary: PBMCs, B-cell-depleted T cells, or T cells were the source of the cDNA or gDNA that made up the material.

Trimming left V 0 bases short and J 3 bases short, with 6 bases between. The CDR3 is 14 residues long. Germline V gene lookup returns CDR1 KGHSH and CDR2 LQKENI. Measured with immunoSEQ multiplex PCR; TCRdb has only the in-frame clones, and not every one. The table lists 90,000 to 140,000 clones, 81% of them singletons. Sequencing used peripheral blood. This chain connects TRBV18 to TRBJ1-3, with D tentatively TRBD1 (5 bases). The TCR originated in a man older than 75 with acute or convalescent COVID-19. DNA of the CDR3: TGTGCCAGCTCACCACCGGGGCTTGGAAACACCATATATTTT. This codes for CASSPPGLGNTIYF. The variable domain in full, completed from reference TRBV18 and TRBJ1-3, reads NAGVMQNPRHLVRRRGQEARLRCSPMKGHSHVYWYRQLPEEGLKFMVYLQKENIIDESGMPKERFSAEFPKEGPSILRIQQVVRGDSAAYFCASSPPGLGNTIYFGEGSWLTVV.